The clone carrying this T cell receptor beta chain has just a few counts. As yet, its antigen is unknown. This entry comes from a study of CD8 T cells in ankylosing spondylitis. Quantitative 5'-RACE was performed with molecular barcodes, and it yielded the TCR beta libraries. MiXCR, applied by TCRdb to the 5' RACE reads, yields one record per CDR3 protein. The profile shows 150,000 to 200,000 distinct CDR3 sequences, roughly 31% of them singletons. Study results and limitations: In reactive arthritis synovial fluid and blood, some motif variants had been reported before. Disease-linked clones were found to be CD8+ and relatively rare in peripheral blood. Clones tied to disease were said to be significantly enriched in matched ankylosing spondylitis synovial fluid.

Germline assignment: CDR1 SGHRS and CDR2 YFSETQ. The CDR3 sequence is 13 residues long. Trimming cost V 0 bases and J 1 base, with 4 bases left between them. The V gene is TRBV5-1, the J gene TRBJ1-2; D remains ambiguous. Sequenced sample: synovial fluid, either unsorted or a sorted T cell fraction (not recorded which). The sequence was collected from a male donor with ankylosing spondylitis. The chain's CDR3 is CASSLGFNYGYTF. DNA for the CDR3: TGCGCCAGCAGCTTGGGCTTTAACTATGGCTACACCTTC.